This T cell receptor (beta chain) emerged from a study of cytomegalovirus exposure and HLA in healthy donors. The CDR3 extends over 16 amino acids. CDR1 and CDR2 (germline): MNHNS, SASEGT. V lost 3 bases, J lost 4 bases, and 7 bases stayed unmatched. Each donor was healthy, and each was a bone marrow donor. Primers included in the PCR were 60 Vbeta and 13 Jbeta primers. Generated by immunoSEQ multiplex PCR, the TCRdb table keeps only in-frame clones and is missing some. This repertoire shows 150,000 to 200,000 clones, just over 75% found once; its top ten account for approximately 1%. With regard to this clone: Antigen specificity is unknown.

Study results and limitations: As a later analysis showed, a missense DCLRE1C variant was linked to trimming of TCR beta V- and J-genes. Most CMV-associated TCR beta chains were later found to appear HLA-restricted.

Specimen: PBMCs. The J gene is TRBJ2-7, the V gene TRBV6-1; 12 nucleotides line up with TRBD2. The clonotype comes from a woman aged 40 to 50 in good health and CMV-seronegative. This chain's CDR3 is CASSDPGTSGYYEQYF. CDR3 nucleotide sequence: TGTGCCAGCAGTGACCCCGGGACTAGCGGGTATTACGAGCAGTACTTC.